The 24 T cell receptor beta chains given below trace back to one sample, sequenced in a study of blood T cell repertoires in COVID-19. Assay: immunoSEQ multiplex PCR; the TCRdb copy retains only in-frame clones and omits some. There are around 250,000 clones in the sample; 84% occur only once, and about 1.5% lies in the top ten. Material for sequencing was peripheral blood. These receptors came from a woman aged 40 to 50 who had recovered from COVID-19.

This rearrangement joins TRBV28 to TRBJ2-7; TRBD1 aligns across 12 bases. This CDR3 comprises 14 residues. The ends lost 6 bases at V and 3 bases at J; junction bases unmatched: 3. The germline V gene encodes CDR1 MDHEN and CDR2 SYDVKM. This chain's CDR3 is CASRGQGAFYEQYF. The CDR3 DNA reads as TGTGCCAGCAGGGGACAGGGGGCGTTCTACGAGCAGTACTTC. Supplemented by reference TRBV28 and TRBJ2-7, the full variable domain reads DVKVTQSSRYLVKRTGEKVFLECVQDMDHENMFWYRQDPGLGLRLIYFSYDVKMKEKGDIPEGYSVSREKKERFSLILESASTNQTSMYLCASRGQGAFYEQYFGPGTRLTVT.

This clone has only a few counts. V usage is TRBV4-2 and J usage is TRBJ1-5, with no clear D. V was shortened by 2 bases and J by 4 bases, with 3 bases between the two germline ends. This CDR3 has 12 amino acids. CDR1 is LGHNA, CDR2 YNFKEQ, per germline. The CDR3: CASSQTNQPQHF. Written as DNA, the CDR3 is TGTGCCAGCAGCCAAACAAATCAGCCCCAGCATTTT.

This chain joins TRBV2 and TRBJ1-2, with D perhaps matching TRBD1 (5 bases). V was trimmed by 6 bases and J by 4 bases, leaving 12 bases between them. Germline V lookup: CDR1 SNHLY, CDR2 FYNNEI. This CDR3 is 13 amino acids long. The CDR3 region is CASRTQGSYGYTF. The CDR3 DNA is TGTGCCAGCAGAACCCAGGGAAGCTATGGCTACACCTTC.

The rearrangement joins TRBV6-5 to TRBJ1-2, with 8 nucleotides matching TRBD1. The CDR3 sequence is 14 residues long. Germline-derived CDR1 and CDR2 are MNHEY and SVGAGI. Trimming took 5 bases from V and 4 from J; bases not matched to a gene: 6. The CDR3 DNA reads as TGTGCCAGCAGTCGGACAGGGTCGGGCTATGGCTACACCTTC. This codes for CASSRTGSGYGYTF.

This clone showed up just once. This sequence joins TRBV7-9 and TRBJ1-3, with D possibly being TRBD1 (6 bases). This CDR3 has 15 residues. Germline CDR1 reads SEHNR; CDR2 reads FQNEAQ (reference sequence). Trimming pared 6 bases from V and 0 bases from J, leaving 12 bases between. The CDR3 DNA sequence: TGTGCCAGCAGTTTTACAGGGAACTCTGGAAACACCATATATTTT. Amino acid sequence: CASSFTGNSGNTIYF.

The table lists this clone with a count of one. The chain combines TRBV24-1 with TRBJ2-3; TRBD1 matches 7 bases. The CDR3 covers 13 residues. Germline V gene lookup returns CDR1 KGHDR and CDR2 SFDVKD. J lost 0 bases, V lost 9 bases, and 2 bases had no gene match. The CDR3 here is CATEGQSTDTQYF. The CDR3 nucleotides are TGTGCCACCGAGGGACAGAGCACAGATACGCAGTATTTT.

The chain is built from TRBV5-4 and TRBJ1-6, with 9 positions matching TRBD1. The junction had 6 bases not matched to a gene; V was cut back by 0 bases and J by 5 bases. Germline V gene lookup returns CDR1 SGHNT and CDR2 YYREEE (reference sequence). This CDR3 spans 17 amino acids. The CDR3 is CASSLVPGQGNNSPLHF. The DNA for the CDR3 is TGTGCCAGCAGCTTGGTCCCGGGACAGGGTAATAATTCACCCCTCCACTTT. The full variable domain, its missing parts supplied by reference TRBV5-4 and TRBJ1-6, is ETGVTQSPTHLIKTRGQQVTLRCSSQSGHNTVSWYQQALGQGPQFIFQYYREEENGRGNFPPRFSGLQFPNYSSELNVNALELDDSALYLCASSLVPGQGNNSPLHFGNGTRLTVT.

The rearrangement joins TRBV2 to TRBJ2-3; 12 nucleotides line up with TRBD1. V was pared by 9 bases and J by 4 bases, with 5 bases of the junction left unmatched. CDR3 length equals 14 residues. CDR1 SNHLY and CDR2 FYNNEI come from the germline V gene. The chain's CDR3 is CASRDRGLADTQYF. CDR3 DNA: TGTGCCAGTAGGGACAGGGGGCTGGCAGATACGCAGTATTTT.

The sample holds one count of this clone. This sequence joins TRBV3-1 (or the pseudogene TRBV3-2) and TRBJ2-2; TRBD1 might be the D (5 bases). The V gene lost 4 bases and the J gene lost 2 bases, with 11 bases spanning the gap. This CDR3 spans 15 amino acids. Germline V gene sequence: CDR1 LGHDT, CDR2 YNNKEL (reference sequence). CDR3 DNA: TGTGCCAGCAGCCTGGGGCAGCTTAACACCGGGGAGCTGTTTTTT. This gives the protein CASSLGQLNTGELFF.

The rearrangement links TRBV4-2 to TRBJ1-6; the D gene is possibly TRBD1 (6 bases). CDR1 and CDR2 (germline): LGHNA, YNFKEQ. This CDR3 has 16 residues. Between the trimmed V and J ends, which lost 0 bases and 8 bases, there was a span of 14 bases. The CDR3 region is CASSQDPGQRYSPLHF. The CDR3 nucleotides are TGTGCCAGCAGCCAAGATCCCGGACAGAGGTATTCACCCCTCCACTTT.

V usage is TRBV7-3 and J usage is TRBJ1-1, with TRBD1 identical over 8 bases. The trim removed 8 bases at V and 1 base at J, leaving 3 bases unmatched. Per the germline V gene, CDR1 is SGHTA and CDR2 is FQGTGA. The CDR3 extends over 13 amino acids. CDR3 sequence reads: CASGQGSNTEAFF. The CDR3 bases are TGTGCCAGCGGACAGGGTTCGAACACTGAAGCTTTCTTT. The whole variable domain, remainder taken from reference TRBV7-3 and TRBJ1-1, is GAGVSQTPSNKVTEKGKYVELRCDPISGHTALYWYRQSLGQGPEFLIYFQGTGAADDSGLPNDRFFAVRPEGSVSTLKIQRTERGDSAVYLCASGQGSNTEAFFGQGTRLTVV.

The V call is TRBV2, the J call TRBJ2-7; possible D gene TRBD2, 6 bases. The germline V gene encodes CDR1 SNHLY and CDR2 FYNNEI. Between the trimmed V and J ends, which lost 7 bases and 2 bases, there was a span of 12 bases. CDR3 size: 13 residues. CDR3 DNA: TGTGCCAGCACAGGTGGACTAACCTACGAGCAGTACTTC. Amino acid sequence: CASTGGLTYEQYF.

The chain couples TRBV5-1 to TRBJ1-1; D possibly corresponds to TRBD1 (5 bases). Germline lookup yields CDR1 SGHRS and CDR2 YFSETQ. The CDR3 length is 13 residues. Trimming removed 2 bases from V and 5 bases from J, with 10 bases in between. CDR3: CASSFGRVTEAFF. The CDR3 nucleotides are TGCGCCAGCAGCTTCGGCAGGGTGACTGAAGCTTTCTTT.

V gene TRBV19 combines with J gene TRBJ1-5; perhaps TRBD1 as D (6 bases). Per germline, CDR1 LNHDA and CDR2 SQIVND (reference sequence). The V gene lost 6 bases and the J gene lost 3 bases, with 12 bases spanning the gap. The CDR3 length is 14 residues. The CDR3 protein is CASSMTGPNQPQHF. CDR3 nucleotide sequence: TGTGCCAGTAGCATGACAGGCCCCAATCAGCCCCAGCATTTT.

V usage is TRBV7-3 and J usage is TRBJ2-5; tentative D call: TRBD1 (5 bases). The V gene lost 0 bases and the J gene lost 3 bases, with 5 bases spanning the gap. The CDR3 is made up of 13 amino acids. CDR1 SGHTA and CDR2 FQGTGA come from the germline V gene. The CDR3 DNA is TGTGCCAGCAGCTTAACACAGGAAGAGACCCAGTACTTC. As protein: CASSLTQEETQYF.

The CDR3 loop is CASSSNSGRSGSYTF. CDR3 nucleotides: TGTGCCAGCAGTTCAAACTCCGGACGGAGCGGGAGCTACACCTTC. The chain carries TRBV28 and TRBJ1-2; D remains ambiguous. V lost 4 bases to trimming and J lost 9 bases, with 21 bases between them. Germline loops: CDR1 MDHEN, CDR2 SYDVKM. This CDR3 is 15 amino acids long.

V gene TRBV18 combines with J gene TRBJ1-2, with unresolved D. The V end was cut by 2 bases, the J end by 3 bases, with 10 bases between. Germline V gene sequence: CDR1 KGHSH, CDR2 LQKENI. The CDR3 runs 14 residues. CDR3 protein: CASSPGVSDYGYTF. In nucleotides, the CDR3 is TGTGCCAGCTCACCAGGAGTTTCGGACTATGGCTACACCTTC.

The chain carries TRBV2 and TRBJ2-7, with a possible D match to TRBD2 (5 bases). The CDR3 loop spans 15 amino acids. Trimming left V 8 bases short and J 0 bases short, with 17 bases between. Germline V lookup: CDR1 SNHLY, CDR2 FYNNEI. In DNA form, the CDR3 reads TGTGCCAGCTTAAGGACTTCCCGGAGCTCCTACGAGCAGTACTTC. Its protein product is CASLRTSRSSYEQYF.

For the CDR3, the DNA is TGTGCCAGCAGCTTCTCCGGGGGAGATGAGCAGTTCTTC. It yields the protein CASSFSGGDEQFF. The chain combines TRBV11-2 with TRBJ2-1, with a weak D call TRBD2 (6 bases). V was cut by 3 bases and J by 8 bases, with 11 bases left in between. Germline CDR1 and CDR2: SGHAT and FQNNGV. The CDR3 sequence is 13 residues long.

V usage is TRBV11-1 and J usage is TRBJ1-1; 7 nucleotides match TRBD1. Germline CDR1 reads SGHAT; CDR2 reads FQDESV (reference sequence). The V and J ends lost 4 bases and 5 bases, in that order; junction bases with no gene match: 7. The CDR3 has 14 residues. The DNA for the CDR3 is TGTGCCAGCAGCTCTAGACAGGGCGGGACTGAAGCTTTCTTT. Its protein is CASSSRQGGTEAFF.

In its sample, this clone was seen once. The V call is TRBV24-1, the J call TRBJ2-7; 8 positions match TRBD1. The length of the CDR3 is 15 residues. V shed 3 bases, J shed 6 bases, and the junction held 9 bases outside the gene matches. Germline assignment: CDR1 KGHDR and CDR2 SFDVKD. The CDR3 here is CATSDPGQGAGEQYF. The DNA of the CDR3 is TGTGCCACCAGTGATCCCGGACAGGGAGCGGGCGAGCAGTACTTC.

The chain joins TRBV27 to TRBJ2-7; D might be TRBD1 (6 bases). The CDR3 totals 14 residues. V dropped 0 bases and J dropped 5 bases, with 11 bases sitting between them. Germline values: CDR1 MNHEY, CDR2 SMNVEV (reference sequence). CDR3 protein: CASSLSGGRDEQYF. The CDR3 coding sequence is TGTGCCAGCAGTTTATCAGGGGGAAGGGACGAGCAGTACTTC.

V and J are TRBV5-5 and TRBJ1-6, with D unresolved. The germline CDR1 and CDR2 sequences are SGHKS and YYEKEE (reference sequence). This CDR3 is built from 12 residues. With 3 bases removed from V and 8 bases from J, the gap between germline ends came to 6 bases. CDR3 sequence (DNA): TGTGCCAGCAGCTCTATCGATTCACCCCTCCACTTT. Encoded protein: CASSSIDSPLHF.

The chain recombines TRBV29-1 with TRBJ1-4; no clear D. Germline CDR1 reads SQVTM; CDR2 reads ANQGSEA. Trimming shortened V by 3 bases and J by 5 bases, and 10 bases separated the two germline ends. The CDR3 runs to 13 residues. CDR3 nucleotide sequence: TGCAGCGTTGATCAGGCAGGCAATGAAAAACTGTTTTTT. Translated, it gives CSVDQAGNEKLFF.